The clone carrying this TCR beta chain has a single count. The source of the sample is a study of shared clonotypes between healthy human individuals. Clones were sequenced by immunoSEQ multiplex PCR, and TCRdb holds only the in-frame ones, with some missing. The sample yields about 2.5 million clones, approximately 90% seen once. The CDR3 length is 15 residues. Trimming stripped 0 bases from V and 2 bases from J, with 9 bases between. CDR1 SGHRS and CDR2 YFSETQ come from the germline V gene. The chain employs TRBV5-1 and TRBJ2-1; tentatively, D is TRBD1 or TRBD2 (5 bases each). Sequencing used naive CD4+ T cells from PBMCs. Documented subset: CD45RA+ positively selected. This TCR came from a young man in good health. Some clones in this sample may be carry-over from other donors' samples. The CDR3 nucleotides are TGCGCCAGCAGCTTGGTTCTGGGACCCTACAATGAGCAGTTCTTC. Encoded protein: CASSLVLGPYNEQFF.